These T cell receptor beta chains were read from a single sample in a study of T-cell reconstitution after alpha-beta-depleted transplantation in children. TCRdb re-analysed the PCR reads in MiXCR, keeping a single row per CDR3 protein. The sample includes about 980,000 distinct CDR3 sequences, less than 30% seen only once; the top ten take more than 25%. Sequencing was performed on PBMCs, mostly from graft donor cells, taken 360 days after TCRalphabeta/CD19-depleted stem cell transplant. Every receptor here comes from a boy in the first two years of life who had a stem cell transplant for SCID, so the T cells may come from the graft donor. Both conserved end residues are part of each CDR3. A D gene is named only where the DNA matches it firmly. Some rows have no size entry. The others give once, few or many, or a class for an expanded clone.

clone_size,j_call,d_call,v_call,cdr3_nt,cdr3_aa
NA,TRBJ1-5,NA,TRBV30,TGTGCCTGGAGGTTACAGGGAGGGAATCAGCCCCAGCATTTT,CAWRLQGGNQPQHF
NA,TRBJ2-3,NA,TRBV7-8,TGTGCCAGCAGCTTATCCCGCACTTACACAGATACGCAGTATTTT,CASSLSRTYTDTQYF
many,TRBJ2-7,NA,TRBV5-1,TGCGCCAGCAGCTTAGACGGGGTTCGGACCTACGAGCAGTACTTC,CASSLDGVRTYEQYF
few,TRBJ2-7,NA,TRBV12-3/TRBV12-4,TGTGCCAGCAGTTTCAGCGGGACAGGCACCTACGAGCAGTACTTC,CASSFSGTGTYEQYF
few,TRBJ1-3,NA,TRBV5-1,TGCGCCAGCAGCTTGGAACCTAGCTCTGGAAACACCATATATTTT,CASSLEPSSGNTIYF
NA,TRBJ2-1,NA,TRBV6-4,TGTGCCAGCAGTGAGACTAGAAGGATAGGCAATGAGCAGTTCTTC,CASSETRRIGNEQFF
NA,TRBJ2-5,NA,TRBV7-6,TGTGCCAGCAGCCCACTCCGGGGGCTTGGGGAAGAGACCCAGTACTTC,CASSPLRGLGEETQYF
few,TRBJ2-5,TRBD2,TRBV3-1,TGTGCCAGCAGCCTGGGAGGACTAGCGCAAGAGACCCAGTACTTC,CASSLGGLAQETQYF
few,TRBJ2-7,NA,TRBV28,TGTGCCAGCAGTTTATGGGAGACTAGAGGCGAGCAGTACTTC,CASSLWETRGEQYF
NA,TRBJ2-7,TRBD2,TRBV7-2,TGTGCCAGCAGCTTAGCCGGGGGGAGGCAGTACTTC,CASSLAGGRQYF
few,TRBJ2-5,NA,TRBV10-3,TGTGCCATCAGCGGGACCACTCGGGAGACCCAGTACTTC,CAISGTTRETQYF
few,TRBJ2-1,TRBD1,TRBV29-1,TGCAGCGTTGAAACGATCGACAGGGGGCGGAATGAGCAGTTCTTC,CSVETIDRGRNEQFF
few,TRBJ2-5,TRBD1,TRBV7-3,TGTGCCAGCAGCTTAGGGGGACAGGGGCGCCAAGAGACCCAGTACTTC,CASSLGGQGRQETQYF
NA,TRBJ2-3,TRBD1,TRBV12-3/TRBV12-4,TGTGCCAGCAGCAAGACAGGGGAGTTAAGCACAGATACGCAGTATTTT,CASSKTGELSTDTQYF
NA,TRBJ1-1,NA,TRBV5-1,TGCGCCAGCAGCTTCTCCTTACAAGGGAACACTGAAGCTTTCTTT,CASSFSLQGNTEAFF
few,TRBJ2-7,NA,TRBV4-2,TGTGCCAGCAGCCAAGATCGCGAGGGCTCCTACGAGCAGTACTTC,CASSQDREGSYEQYF
few,TRBJ2-3,NA,TRBV6-5,TGTGCCAGCAGTTCCCCCCCGTCCGATACGCAGTATTTT,CASSSPPSDTQYF
NA,TRBJ2-5,NA,TRBV4-3,TGCGCCAGCAGCTCAAGATATTCGGGGGTGGGAGAGACCCAGTACTTC,CASSSRYSGVGETQYF
NA,TRBJ1-5,NA,TRBV6-1,TGTGCCAGCAACGCCGGGGGGTTCAATCAGCCCCAGCATTTT,CASNAGGFNQPQHF
NA,TRBJ2-7,NA,TRBV5-1,TGCGCCAGCAGCTTGGGGACGACAGTTTATTACGAGCAGTACTTC,CASSLGTTVYYEQYF
NA,TRBJ2-1,NA,TRBV18,TGTGCCAGTCGGAGTAGGTTAGATCTGTCTAATGAGCAGTTCTTC,CASRSRLDLSNEQFF
NA,TRBJ2-3,TRBD2,TRBV24-1,TGTGCCACCAGTGGTTCGACTAGCGGGGTTGACGATACGCAGTATTTT,CATSGSTSGVDDTQYF
few,TRBJ2-2,NA,TRBV4-1,TGCGCCAGCAGCATCGGGCCCGAGCGCACCGGGGAGCTGTTTTTT,CASSIGPERTGELFF
once,TRBJ2-2,NA,TRBV29-1,TGCAGCGTTAGTGTGGGGCCTAATTCGAACACCGGGGAGCTGTTTTTT,CSVSVGPNSNTGELFF
NA,TRBJ1-5,NA,TRBV19,TGTGCCAGTAGTATAATGGTGGGCTTTAGGGGGAAGCCCCAGCATTTT,CASSIMVGFRGKPQHF
NA,TRBJ1-5,NA,TRBV12-3/TRBV12-4,TGTGCCAGCAGCCATGGGGCGGGCTTCGGACAGCCCCAGCATTTT,CASSHGAGFGQPQHF
NA,TRBJ1-3,TRBD1,TRBV2,TGTGCCAGCAGTAAGACAGGGGAGCAGGACACCATATATTTT,CASSKTGEQDTIYF
NA,TRBJ1-2,NA,TRBV13,TGTGCCAGCAGCCCTCACGCGTGGGGCCGGGGGCAGATGGGCAAAGCTAACTATGGCTACACCTTC,CASSPHAWGRGQMGKANYGYTF
few,TRBJ1-5,TRBD1,TRBV27,TGTGCCAGCAGTTTACAGGGGGGTTTTGGTCAGCCCCAGCATTTT,CASSLQGGFGQPQHF
NA,TRBJ1-4,NA,TRBV20-1,TGCAGTGCTTCCGGGACATTTCAAGGCAAAAAACTGTTTTTT,CSASGTFQGKKLFF
NA,TRBJ2-3,TRBD2,TRBV12-3/TRBV12-4,TGTGCCAGCAGTTTAACCGGGGTAGCGGGGACTACGCAGTATTTT,CASSLTGVAGTTQYF
few,TRBJ2-2,NA,TRBV15,TGTGCCACCAGCAGAGGGGTAGGGACCACCGGGGAGCTGTTTTTT,CATSRGVGTTGELFF
NA,TRBJ1-1,NA,TRBV29-1,TGCAGCGTTGAATTAACCATGAACACTGAAGCTTTCTTT,CSVELTMNTEAFF
NA,TRBJ2-1,NA,TRBV2,TGTGCCAGCAGTAAACAGGGATGGGGGCAGTTCTTC,CASSKQGWGQFF
many,TRBJ2-7,NA,TRBV9,TGCGCCAGCAGCGTGGGACCATCTTCCTACGAGCAGTACTTC,CASSVGPSSYEQYF
few,TRBJ1-1,NA,TRBV28,TGTGCCAGCAGTGCGCCGGGGGCTGGGAGCACTGAAGCTTTCTTT,CASSAPGAGSTEAFF
NA,TRBJ2-1,NA,TRBV5-6,TGTGCCAGCAGCCTTAGATGGTTCGGATACAATGAGCAGTTCTTC,CASSLRWFGYNEQFF
NA,TRBJ2-2,NA,TRBV12-3/TRBV12-4,TGTGCCAGCAGTTACTGGGGAAGAGACACCGGGGAGCTGTTTTTT,CASSYWGRDTGELFF
NA,TRBJ2-5,NA,TRBV4-2,TGTGCCAGCAGCCCTCCGCAGAGAGAGACCCAGTACTTC,CASSPPQRETQYF